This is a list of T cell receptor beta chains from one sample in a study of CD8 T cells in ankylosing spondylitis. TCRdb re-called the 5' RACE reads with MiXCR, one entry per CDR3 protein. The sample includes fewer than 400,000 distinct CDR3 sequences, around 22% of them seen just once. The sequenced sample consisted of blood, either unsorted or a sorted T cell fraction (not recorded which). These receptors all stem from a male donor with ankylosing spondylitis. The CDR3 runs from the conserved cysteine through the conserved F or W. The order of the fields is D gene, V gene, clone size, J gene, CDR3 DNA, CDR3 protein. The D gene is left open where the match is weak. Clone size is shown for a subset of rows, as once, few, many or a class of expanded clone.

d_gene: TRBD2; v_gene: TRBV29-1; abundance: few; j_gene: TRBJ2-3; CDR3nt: TGCAGCGTTTTCAGCGGGGGCGCAGATACGCAGTATTTT; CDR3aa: CSVFSGGADTQYF
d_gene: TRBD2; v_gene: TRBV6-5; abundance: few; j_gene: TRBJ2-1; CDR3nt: TGTGCCAGCAGTTACAATCGGCTAGCGGGAGATGTCGTGCAGTTCTTC; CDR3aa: CASSYNRLAGDVVQFF
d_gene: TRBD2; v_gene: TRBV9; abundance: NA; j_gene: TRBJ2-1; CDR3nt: TGTGCCAGCAGCACTTCCGGGACTAGCGGGTACAATGAGCAGTTCTTC; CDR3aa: CASSTSGTSGYNEQFF
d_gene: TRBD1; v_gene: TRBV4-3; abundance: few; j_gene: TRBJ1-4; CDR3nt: TGCGCCAGCAGCCAAGAGGCATTGGACAGGGGTGAAAAACTGTTTTTT; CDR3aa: CASSQEALDRGEKLFF
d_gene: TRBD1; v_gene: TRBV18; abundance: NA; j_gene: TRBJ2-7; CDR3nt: TGTGCCAGCTCACGCAACTTGGGACAGGACTCCTACGAGCAGTACTTC; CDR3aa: CASSRNLGQDSYEQYF
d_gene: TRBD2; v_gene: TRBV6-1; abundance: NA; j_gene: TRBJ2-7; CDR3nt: TGTGCCAGCAGGGGGACTAGCCCCTACGAGCAGTACTTC; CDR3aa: CASRGTSPYEQYF
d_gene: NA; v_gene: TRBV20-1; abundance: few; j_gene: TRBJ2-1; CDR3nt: TGCAGTGCTAGTCGTCCGACGGGAGCGAGGAATGAGCAGTTCTTC; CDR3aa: CSASRPTGARNEQFF
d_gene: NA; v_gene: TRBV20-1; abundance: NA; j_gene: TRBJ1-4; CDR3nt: TGCAGCCCCCGCGCGGAAACTAATGAAAAACTGTTTTTT; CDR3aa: CSPRAETNEKLFF
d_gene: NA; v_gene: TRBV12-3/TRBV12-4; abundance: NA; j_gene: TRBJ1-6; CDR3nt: TGTGCCAGCAGTTTAAAGGGCGGAGCGGATTCACCCCTCCACTTT; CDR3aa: CASSLKGGADSPLHF
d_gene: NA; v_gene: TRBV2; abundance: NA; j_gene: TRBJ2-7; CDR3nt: TGTGCCAGCAGTGAAGTCCTCTCGGGGTCCGAGCAGTACTTC; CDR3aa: CASSEVLSGSEQYF
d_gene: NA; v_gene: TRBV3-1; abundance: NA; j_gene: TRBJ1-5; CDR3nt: TGTGCCAGCAGCCAAGAGGGGGTGCCCCAGCATTTT; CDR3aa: CASSQEGVPQHF
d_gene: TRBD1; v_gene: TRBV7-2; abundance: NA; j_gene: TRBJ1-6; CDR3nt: TGTGCCAGCAGCTTTCCAGGACAGGGGGCCAATTCACCCCTCCACTTT; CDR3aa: CASSFPGQGANSPLHF
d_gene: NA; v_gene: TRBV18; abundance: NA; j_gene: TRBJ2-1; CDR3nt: TGTGCCAGCTCGCGCGACACGGAGCAGTTCTTC; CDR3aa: CASSRDTEQFF
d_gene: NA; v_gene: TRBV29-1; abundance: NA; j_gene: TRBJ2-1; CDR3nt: TGCAGCGTTGTACACCCTAATGAGCAGTTCTTC; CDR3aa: CSVVHPNEQFF
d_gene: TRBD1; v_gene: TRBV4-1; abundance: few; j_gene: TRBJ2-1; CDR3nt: TGCGCCAGCAGGGGTACAGGGGGCACCTACAATGAGCAGTTCTTC; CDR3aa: CASRGTGGTYNEQFF
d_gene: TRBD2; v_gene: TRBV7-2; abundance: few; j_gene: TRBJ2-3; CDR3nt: TGTGCCAGCAGCTTACTGGGACTAGCGGGAGCGGGAGATACGCAGTATTTT; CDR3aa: CASSLLGLAGAGDTQYF
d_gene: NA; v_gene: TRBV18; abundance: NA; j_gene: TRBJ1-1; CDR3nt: TGTGCCAGCTCACCACCGGGGAGAGCCAGGGCGGGAGACACTGAAGCTTTCTTT; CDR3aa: CASSPPGRARAGDTEAFF
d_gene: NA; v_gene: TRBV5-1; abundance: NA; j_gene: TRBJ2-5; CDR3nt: TGCGCCAGCAGCTTTGCGGGAAACGGCCAAGAGACCCAGTACTTC; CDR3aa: CASSFAGNGQETQYF
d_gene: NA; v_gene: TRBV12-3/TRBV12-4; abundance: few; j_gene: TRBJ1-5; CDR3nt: TGTGCCAGCAGTTTACGGCAGGGAGGTCAGCCCCAGCATTTT; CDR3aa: CASSLRQGGQPQHF
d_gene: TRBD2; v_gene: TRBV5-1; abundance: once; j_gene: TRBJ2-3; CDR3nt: TGCGCCAGCAGCTTGGAGGCGGGGGACGACACAGATACGCAGTATTTT; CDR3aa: CASSLEAGDDTDTQYF
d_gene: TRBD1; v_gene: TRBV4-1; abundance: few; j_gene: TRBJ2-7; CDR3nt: TGCGCCAGCAGGCAGTCGACAGGGCCCCAGTACGAGCAGTACTTC; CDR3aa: CASRQSTGPQYEQYF
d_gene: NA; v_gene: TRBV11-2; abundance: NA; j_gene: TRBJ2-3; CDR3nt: TGTGCCAGCAGCTTAGTTGAGGGTGCACGGCCCTCTAGCACAGATACGCAGTATTTT; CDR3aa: CASSLVEGARPSSTDTQYF
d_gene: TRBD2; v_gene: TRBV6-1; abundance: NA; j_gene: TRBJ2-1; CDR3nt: TGTGCCAGCAGTGACCCCGGGACTAGCGGGAGGAGGGGGGAGCAGTTCTTC; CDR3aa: CASSDPGTSGRRGEQFF
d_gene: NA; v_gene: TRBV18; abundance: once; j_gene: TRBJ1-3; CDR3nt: TGTGCCAGCTCACCACAGGGGCCTGGAAACACCATATATTTT; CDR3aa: CASSPQGPGNTIYF
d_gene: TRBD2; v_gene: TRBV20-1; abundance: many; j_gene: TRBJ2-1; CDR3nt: TGCAGTGCTCCTCCCCGTAGCGGGGGTTACAATGAGCAGTTCTTC; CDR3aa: CSAPPRSGGYNEQFF
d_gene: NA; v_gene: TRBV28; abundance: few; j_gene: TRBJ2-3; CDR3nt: TGTGCCAGCAGTTTTCGGCCGGGGACAGATACGCAGTATTTT; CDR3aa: CASSFRPGTDTQYF
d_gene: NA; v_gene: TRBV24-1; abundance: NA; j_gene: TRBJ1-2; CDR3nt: TGTGCCACCAGTCGCCAGGACTATGGCTACACCTTC; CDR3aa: CATSRQDYGYTF
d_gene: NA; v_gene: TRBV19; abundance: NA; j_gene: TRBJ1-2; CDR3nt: TGTGCCAGTACCGCTCGGGGGGACGGCTACACCTTC; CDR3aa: CASTARGDGYTF
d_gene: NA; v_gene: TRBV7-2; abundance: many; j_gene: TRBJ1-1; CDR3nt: TGTGCCAGCAGCTTAGTCGGGCAGAACACTGAAGCTTTCTTT; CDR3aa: CASSLVGQNTEAFF
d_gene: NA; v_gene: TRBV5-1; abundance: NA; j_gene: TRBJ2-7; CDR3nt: TGCGCCAGCAGCTTTGTCGAATCCCACGAGCAGTACTTC; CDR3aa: CASSFVESHEQYF
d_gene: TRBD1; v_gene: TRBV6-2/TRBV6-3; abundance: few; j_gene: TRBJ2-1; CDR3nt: TGTGCCAGCAGTTTAAGGGCAGGGGGCACGAATGAGCAGTTCTTC; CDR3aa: CASSLRAGGTNEQFF
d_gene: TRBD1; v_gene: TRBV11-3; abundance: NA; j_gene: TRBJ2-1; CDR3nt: TGTGCCAGCAGTGGGCCGGGACAGAGCAATGAGCAGTTCTTC; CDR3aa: CASSGPGQSNEQFF
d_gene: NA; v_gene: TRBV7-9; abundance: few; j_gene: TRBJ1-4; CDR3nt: TGTGCCAGCAGCCGACCAACTAATGAAAAACTGTTTTTT; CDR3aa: CASSRPTNEKLFF
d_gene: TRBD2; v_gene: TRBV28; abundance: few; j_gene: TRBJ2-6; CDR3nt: TGTGCCAGTAGAACCGGACTAGCGGGATCTGGGGCCAACGTCCTGACTTTC; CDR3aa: CASRTGLAGSGANVLTF
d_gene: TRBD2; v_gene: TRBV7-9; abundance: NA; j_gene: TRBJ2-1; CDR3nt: TGTGCCAGCAGCAAACTAGCGGGAGCCTACAATGTGCAGTTCTTC; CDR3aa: CASSKLAGAYNVQFF
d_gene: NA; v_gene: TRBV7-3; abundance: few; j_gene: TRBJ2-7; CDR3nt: TGTGCCAGCAGCTTACTGGCTAGCTCCTACGAGCAGTACTTC; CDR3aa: CASSLLASSYEQYF
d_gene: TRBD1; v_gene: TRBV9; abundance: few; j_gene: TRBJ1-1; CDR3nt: TGTGCCAGCAGCGCCCACAGGGGTGATTCCACTGAAGCTTTCTTT; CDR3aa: CASSAHRGDSTEAFF
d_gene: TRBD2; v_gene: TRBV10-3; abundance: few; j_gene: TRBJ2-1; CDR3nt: TGTGCCATCAGTGCCCGGACTAGCGGGAGGCATCAATCCTACAATGAGCAGTTCTTC; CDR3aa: CAISARTSGRHQSYNEQFF
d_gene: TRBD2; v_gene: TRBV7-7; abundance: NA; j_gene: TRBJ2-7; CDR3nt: TGTGCCAGCAGCCAGATAGCGGGCTACGAGCAGTACTTC; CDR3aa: CASSQIAGYEQYF
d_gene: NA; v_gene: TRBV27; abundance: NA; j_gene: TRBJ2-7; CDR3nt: TGTGCCAGCAGTTTCTCGAGCTCCTACGAGCAGTACTTC; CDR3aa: CASSFSSSYEQYF
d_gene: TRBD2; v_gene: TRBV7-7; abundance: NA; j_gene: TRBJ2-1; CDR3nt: TGTGCCAGCGCCAAGACTAGCGGGAGCTCCTACAATGAGCAGTTCTTC; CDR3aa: CASAKTSGSSYNEQFF
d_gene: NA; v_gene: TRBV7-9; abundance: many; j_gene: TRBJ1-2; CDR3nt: TGTGCCAGCAGCCCTGACAGCTATGGCTACACCTTC; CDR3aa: CASSPDSYGYTF
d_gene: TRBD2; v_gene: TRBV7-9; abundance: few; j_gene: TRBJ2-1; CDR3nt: TGTGCCAGCAGCCGAACCCGGACTAGCGGCTACAATGAGCAGTTCTTC; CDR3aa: CASSRTRTSGYNEQFF
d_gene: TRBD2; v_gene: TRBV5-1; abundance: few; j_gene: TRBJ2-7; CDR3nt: TGCGCCAGCAGCCGGACTAGCGGGAGTGACGAGCAGTACTTC; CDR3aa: CASSRTSGSDEQYF
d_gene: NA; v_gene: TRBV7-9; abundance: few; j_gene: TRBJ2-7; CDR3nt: TGTGCCAGCAGCTTAGTAGGGGAGTCCTACGAGCAGTACTTC; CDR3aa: CASSLVGESYEQYF
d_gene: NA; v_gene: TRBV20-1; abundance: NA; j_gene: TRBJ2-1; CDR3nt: TGCAGTGCTGAGAGGACATCAAGCTCCTACAATGAGCAGTTCTTC; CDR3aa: CSAERTSSSYNEQFF
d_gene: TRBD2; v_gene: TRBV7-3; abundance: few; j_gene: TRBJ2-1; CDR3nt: TGTGCCAGCAGCTTAATGGCTAGCGGGAGTGGCGGTGAGCAGTTCTTC; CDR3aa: CASSLMASGSGGEQFF
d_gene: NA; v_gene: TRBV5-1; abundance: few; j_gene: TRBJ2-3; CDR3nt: TGCGCCAGCAGCTTGGCCGGAGGGTCAGATACGCAGTATTTT; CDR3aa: CASSLAGGSDTQYF
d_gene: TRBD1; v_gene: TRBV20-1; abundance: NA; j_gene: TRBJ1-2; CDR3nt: TGCAGTTTCGGGACAGGGGGCAAAGCGTCCTATGGCTACACCTTC; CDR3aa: CSFGTGGKASYGYTF
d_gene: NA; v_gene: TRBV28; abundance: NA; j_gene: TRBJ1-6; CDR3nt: TGTGCCAGCAGTTTGGGACCTAATAATTCACCCCTCCACTTT; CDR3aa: CASSLGPNNSPLHF
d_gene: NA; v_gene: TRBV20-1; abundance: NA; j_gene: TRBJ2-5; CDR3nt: TGCAGTTCGACCGGGACTCGAGAGACCCAGTACTTC; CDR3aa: CSSTGTRETQYF
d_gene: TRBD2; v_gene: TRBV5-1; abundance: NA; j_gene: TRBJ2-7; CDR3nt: TGCGCCAGCAGCTTGGGGACTAGCGGGATCGGCGAGCAGTACTTC; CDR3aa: CASSLGTSGIGEQYF
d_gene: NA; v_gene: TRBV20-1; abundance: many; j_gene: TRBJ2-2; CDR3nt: TGCAGTGCTGAACGGGAGTTCGACACCGGGGAGCTGTTTTTT; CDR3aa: CSAEREFDTGELFF
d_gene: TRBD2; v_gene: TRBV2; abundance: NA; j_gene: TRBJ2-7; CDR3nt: TGTGCCAGCAGGACTCTAGCGGGTGCGTACGAGCAGTACTTC; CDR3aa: CASRTLAGAYEQYF
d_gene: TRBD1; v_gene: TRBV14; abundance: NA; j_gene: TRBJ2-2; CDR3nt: TGTGCCAGCAGCCAAGATGGGACAGGGATCACCGGGGAGCTGTTTTTT; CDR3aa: CASSQDGTGITGELFF
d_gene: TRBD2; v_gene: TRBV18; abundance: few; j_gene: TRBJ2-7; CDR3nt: TGTGCCAGCTTCCTAGCGGCCGGCTCCTACGAGCAGTACTTC; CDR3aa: CASFLAAGSYEQYF
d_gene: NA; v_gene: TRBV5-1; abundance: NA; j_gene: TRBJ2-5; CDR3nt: TGCGCCAGCAGCTTAGGTATTGCAGAGACCCAGTACTTC; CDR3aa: CASSLGIAETQYF
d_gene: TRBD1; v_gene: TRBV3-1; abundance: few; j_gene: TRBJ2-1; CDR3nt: TGTGCCAGCAGCCAAGGGGACAGGGGGCATGAGCAGTTCTTC; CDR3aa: CASSQGDRGHEQFF